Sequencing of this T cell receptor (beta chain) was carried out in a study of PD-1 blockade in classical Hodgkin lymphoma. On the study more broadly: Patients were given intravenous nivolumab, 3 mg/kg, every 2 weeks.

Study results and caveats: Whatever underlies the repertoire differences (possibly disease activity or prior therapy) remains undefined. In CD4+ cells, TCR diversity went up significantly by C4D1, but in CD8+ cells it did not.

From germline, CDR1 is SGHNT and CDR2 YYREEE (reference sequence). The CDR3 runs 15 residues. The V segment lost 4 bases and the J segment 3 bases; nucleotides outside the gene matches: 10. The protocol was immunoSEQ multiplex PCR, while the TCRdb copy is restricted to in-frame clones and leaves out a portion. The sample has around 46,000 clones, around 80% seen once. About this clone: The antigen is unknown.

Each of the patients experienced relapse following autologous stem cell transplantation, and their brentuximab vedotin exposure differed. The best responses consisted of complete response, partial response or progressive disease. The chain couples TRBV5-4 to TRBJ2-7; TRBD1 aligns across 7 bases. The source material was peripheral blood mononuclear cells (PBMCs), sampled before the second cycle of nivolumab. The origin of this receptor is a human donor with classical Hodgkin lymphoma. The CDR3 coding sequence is TGTGCCAGCAGCCCGAGGGGGCTAGAGCGCTACGAGCAGTACTTC. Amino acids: CASSPRGLERYEQYF.